This T cell receptor (beta chain) was found in a study of T cells in Graves' hyperthyroidism and ophthalmopathy. Study-wide context: Any treatment followed the collection of peripheral blood at initial diagnosis.

This clonotype was observed a handful of times. Its specificity is unknown. RNA transcripts gave rise to amplified TCR beta CDR3 regions. Researchers ran a first-round RT-PCR on the TCR CDR3 using the HTBI primer set. Via MiXCR, TCRdb re-called the multiplex PCR reads, giving one row per CDR3 protein. The data contain hundreds of thousands of distinct CDR3 sequences, 15% to 18% of them singletons. General observations from the study: Clonotypes that were expanded in thyroid above 0.001 mostly appeared in blood too.

The CDR3 is 16 amino acids. V dropped 4 bases and J dropped 2 bases, with 18 bases sitting between them. From germline, CDR1 is GTSNPN and CDR2 SVGIG (reference sequence). The receptor was isolated from a woman between 18 and 29 years old with Graves' hyperthyroidism. V usage is TRBV30 and J usage is TRBJ2-1; D possibly corresponds to TRBD2 (7 bases). Sequenced material: blood. The CDR3 reads CAWIPRGGGAYNEQFF. The CDR3 DNA reads as TGTGCCTGGATACCCAGAGGGGGAGGGGCCTACAATGAGCAGTTCTTC. The full variable domain, its missing parts supplied by reference TRBV30 and TRBJ2-1, is SQTIHQWPATLVQPVGSPLSLECTVEGTSNPNLYWYRQAAGRGLQLLFYSVGIGQISSEVPQNLSASRPQDRQFILSSKKLLLSDSGFYLCAWIPRGGGAYNEQFFGPGTRLTVL.